The 29 T cell receptor beta chains below come from one sample, sequenced in a study of CD8 T cells in Susac syndrome. Random hexamers were used to reverse transcribe about 0.45 to 1 ug of RNA. TCRdb passed the immunoSEQ multiplex PCR reads through MiXCR, listing each CDR3 protein once. This table has fewer than 200,000 distinct CDR3 sequences, about 95% appearing once. The sequenced sample consisted of CD4+ T cells from PBMCs. Receptors originate from a human donor in good health.

V usage is TRBV27 and J usage is TRBJ2-1; 7 bases map to TRBD2. The germline gives CDR1 MNHEY, CDR2 SMNVEV (reference sequence). Unmatched junction bases numbered 9, after V lost 7 bases and J lost 12 bases. The CDR3 runs to 12 residues. The CDR3 bases are TGTGCCAGCACTTTTGGGGGGAGGGGGCAGTTCTTC. It translates to CASTFGGRGQFF.

The count of this clonotype is one. The chain is built from TRBV19 and TRBJ2-5; 8 nucleotides line up with TRBD2. CDR1 is LNHDA, CDR2 SQIVND, per germline (reference sequence). J lost 4 bases, V lost 5 bases, and 6 bases had no gene match. This CDR3 region has 14 residues. The CDR3 nucleotides read TGTGCCAGTAGTTCGACCCGGGAGGGAGAGACCCAGTACTTC. Translating it yields CASSSTREGETQYF.

The genes are TRBV12-3 or TRBV12-4 and TRBJ2-1; D may match TRBD1 or TRBD2 (6 bases each). The CDR3 runs 14 residues. V was trimmed by 4 bases and J by 10 bases, leaving 17 bases between them. The CDR3 DNA reads TGTGCCAGCAGTTGGGGGGCCCACCCTGAGGAGCAGTTCTTC. This sequence encodes CASSWGAHPEEQFF.

The chain has TRBV29-1 and TRBJ2-7; 12 bases match TRBD2. The germline CDR1 and CDR2 sequences are SQVTM and ANQGSEA. Unmatched junction bases numbered 5, after V lost 4 bases and J lost 4 bases. The CDR3 totals 14 residues. CDR3 loop: CSVVLAGGRYEQYF. CDR3 nucleotides: TGCAGCGTTGTGCTAGCGGGAGGGAGGTACGAGCAGTACTTC.

The rearrangement uses TRBV24-1 and TRBJ2-7; TRBD1 might be the D (6 bases). Looked up from germline, CDR1 is KGHDR and CDR2 is SFDVKD. The ends were cut back, 5 bases at V and 5 bases at J, with 9 bases in the middle. The CDR3 is made up of 12 amino acids. CDR3 protein: CATSGGPDEQYF. CDR3 nucleotide sequence: TGTGCCACCAGTGGGGGGCCTGACGAGCAGTACTTC.

The chain combines TRBV7-8 with TRBJ2-5, with TRBD1 matching over 9 bases. Germline-derived CDR1 and CDR2 are SGHVS and FQNEAQ. The CDR3 is made up of 15 amino acids. The V and J ends lost 2 bases and 5 bases, in that order; junction bases with no gene match: 6. The CDR3 region is CASSLPVGTGETQYF. Written as DNA, the CDR3 is TGTGCCAGCAGCTTACCAGTTGGGACAGGGGAGACCCAGTACTTC.

The chain has TRBV20-1 and TRBJ2-3; weak D call: TRBD1 (5 bases). The CDR3 is 16 residues long. The ends were cut back, 0 bases at V and 6 bases at J, with 19 bases in the middle. The germline V gene has CDR1 DFQATT and CDR2 SNEGSKA (reference sequence). The CDR3 protein is CSARDRAGTPGDTQYF. Written as DNA, the CDR3 is TGCAGTGCTAGAGATCGGGCAGGTACCCCAGGGGATACGCAGTATTTT.

CDR3 DNA: TGTGCCAGCCGGGATATCTACGAGCAGTACTTC. Protein: CASRDIYEQYF. The chain carries TRBV28 and TRBJ2-7; a weak D match, TRBD2 (5 bases). This CDR3 contains 11 residues. Trimming stripped 8 bases from V and 3 bases from J, with 8 bases between. CDR1 MDHEN and CDR2 SYDVKM come from the germline V gene.

The chain couples TRBV27 to TRBJ2-3; a weak D match, TRBD2 (5 bases). The V end was cut by 4 bases, the J end by 0 bases, with 11 bases between. The germline V gene has CDR1 MNHEY and CDR2 SMNVEV (reference sequence). The CDR3 runs 15 residues. CDR3 in amino acids: CASSSRGESTDTQYF. DNA for the CDR3: TGTGCCAGCAGTTCCCGGGGAGAGAGCACAGATACGCAGTATTTT.

J is TRBJ2-3 and V is TRBV28; 8 positions agree with TRBD2. The CDR3 spans 16 residues. Germline assignment: CDR1 MDHEN and CDR2 SYDVKM. Trimming took 5 bases from V and 0 from J; bases not matched to a gene: 7. As DNA, the CDR3 is TGTGCCAGCAGTCTACCGACTAGCGTCAGCACAGATACGCAGTATTTT. It translates to CASSLPTSVSTDTQYF.

V and J are TRBV29-1 and TRBJ2-2; 7 bases agree with TRBD2. The CDR3 totals 13 residues. Trimming took 6 bases from V and 4 from J; bases not matched to a gene: 5. Germline V gene data show CDR1 as SQVTM and CDR2 as ANQGSEA. This CDR3 reads CSVMREGTGELFF. The CDR3 bases are TGCAGCGTCATGAGGGAGGGCACCGGGGAGCTGTTTTTT.

The rearrangement links TRBV28 to TRBJ2-1; TRBD2 matches 16 bases. Per the germline V gene, CDR1 is MDHEN and CDR2 is SYDVKM. With V trimmed by 6 bases and J by 4 bases, 3 bases remained unmatched. The CDR3 is made up of 16 amino acids. CDR3 coding DNA: TGTGCCAGCAGCGGGACTAGCGGGAGGGGGTACAATGAGCAGTTCTTC. Protein product: CASSGTSGRGYNEQFF. The full variable domain, with the rest looked up from reference TRBV28 and TRBJ2-1, is DVKVTQSSRYLVKRTGEKVFLECVQDMDHENMFWYRQDPGLGLRLIYFSYDVKMKEKGDIPEGYSVSREKKERFSLILESASTNQTSMYLCASSGTSGRGYNEQFFGPGTRLTVL.

The chain links TRBV3-1 to TRBJ1-2; D is uncertain. V lost 1 base to trimming and J lost 5 bases, with 8 bases between them. The CDR3 sequence is 13 residues long. Germline values: CDR1 LGHDT, CDR2 YNNKEL (reference sequence). The CDR3 region has the DNA TGTGCCAGCAGCCAAGCTGCTGGGTATGGCTACACCTTC. Its translation: CASSQAAGYGYTF.

The V and J genes are TRBV6-2 or TRBV6-3 and TRBJ2-7; TRBD2 agrees at 7 bases. The CDR3 has 14 residues. Germline V gives CDR1 MNHEY, CDR2 SVGEGT. The V segment lost 2 bases and the J segment 3 bases; nucleotides outside the gene matches: 4. The CDR3 nucleotides are TGTGCCAGCAGTTACCAAGGGACTAACTACGAGCAGTACTTC. This sequence encodes CASSYQGTNYEQYF.

The V and J genes are TRBV30 and TRBJ2-2; tentative D call: TRBD2 (5 bases). The CDR3 is 14 amino acids. Germline CDR1 is GTSNPN and CDR2 is SVGIG (reference sequence). Trimming took 4 bases from V and 6 from J, leaving 15 bases between them. CDR3 loop: CAWKNLDSSGELFF. The CDR3 DNA reads as TGTGCCTGGAAAAACCTGGACTCATCCGGGGAGCTGTTTTTT. Using reference TRBV30 and TRBJ2-2 for the parts outside the CDR3, the full variable domain is SQTIHQWPATLVQPVGSPLSLECTVEGTSNPNLYWYRQAAGRGLQLLFYSVGIGQISSEVPQNLSASRPQDRQFILSSKKLLLSDSGFYLCAWKNLDSSGELFFGEGSRLTVL.

The chain employs TRBV28 and TRBJ2-1; 11 bases line up with TRBD2. Trimming cost V 10 bases and J 6 bases; bases outside gene matches: 11. Germline CDR1 MDHEN, CDR2 SYDVKM. The CDR3 covers 15 residues. CDR3 in DNA: TGTGCCACCGCCCGCCTAGCGGGAGGAGTCAATGAGCAGTTCTTC. Residues: CATARLAGGVNEQFF.

V usage is TRBV3-1 and J usage is TRBJ2-7; 10 positions match TRBD2. CDR3 length equals 15 residues. Per the germline V gene, CDR1 is LGHDT and CDR2 is YNNKEL (reference sequence). V trimming: 1 base; J trimming: 12 bases; junction bases outside the gene matches: 12. CDR3 amino acids: CASSQGRTSGQIVYF. The DNA of the CDR3 is TGTGCCAGCAGCCAAGGACGGACTAGCGGCCAGATTGTGTACTTC.

The chain is built from TRBV28 and TRBJ1-1; D gene unclear. In germline, CDR1 is MDHEN, CDR2 SYDVKM. This CDR3 contains 12 residues. Trimming cost V 3 bases and J 4 bases, with 6 bases left between them. Here the CDR3 DNA reads TGTGCCAGCAGTTTTGAGGCCACTGAAGCTTTCTTT. Translation: CASSFEATEAFF.

The CDR3 DNA sequence: TGCAGTGCTAGCATTGACAGGGGGGGTCAGCCCCAGCATTTT. Protein sequence: CSASIDRGGQPQHF. V is TRBV20-1 and J is TRBJ1-5, with 9 bases that match TRBD1. The CDR3 length is 14 residues. Looked up from germline, CDR1 is DFQATT and CDR2 is SNEGSKA (reference sequence). After removal of 3 bases from V and 6 bases from J, the junction contained 6 bases not matched to a gene.

This chain uses TRBV4-3 with TRBJ2-1; TRBD2 agrees at 14 bases. The ends lost 4 bases at V and 4 bases at J; junction bases unmatched: 6. Germline CDR1 is LGHNA and CDR2 is YSLEER. CDR3 length equals 17 residues. CDR3 DNA: TGCGCCAGCAGCCCGATGGGACTAGCGGGAGTTTACAATGAGCAGTTCTTC. It yields the protein CASSPMGLAGVYNEQFF.

The chain employs TRBV6-1 and TRBJ1-1, with unresolved D. This CDR3 comprises 14 residues. The germline CDR1 and CDR2 sequences are MNHNS and SASEGT. V was pared by 5 bases and J by 0 bases, with 10 bases between. CDR3 residues: CASSSLRLNTEAFF. The CDR3 nucleotides are TGTGCCAGCAGTAGTCTCCGATTGAACACTGAAGCTTTCTTT.

This clonotype was observed a few times. The rearrangement links TRBV18 to TRBJ2-5; 11 bases line up with TRBD1. Losses at the gene ends were 4 bases for V and 4 bases for J; bases not matched to a gene: 5. The CDR3 runs 15 residues. CDR1 is KGHSH and CDR2 is LQKENI in the germline V gene. CDR3 nucleotide sequence: TGTGCCAGCTCACAGGGACAGGGGGTTGGAGAGACCCAGTACTTC. It is translated as CASSQGQGVGETQYF. Looking up the rest from reference TRBV18 and TRBJ2-5 gives the full variable domain: NAGVMQNPRHLVRRRGQEARLRCSPMKGHSHVYWYRQLPEEGLKFMVYLQKENIIDESGMPKERFSAEFPKEGPSILRIQQVVRGDSAAYFCASSQGQGVGETQYFGPGTRLLVL.

This chain connects TRBV3-1 to TRBJ1-2; TRBD1 matches 9 bases. J gave up 7 bases and V 4 bases, and 1 base lay outside the gene matches. CDR3 length: 12 residues. The germline gives CDR1 LGHDT, CDR2 YNNKEL (reference sequence). The CDR3 reads CASSRDRAGYTF. In nucleotides, the CDR3 is TGTGCCAGCAGCCGGGACAGGGCTGGCTACACCTTC.

The table lists this clonotype with a count of one. The chain carries TRBV20-1 and TRBJ2-3; 9 positions agree with TRBD2. This CDR3 is built from 16 residues. V lost 3 bases and J lost 0; bases outside the gene matches: 7. Germline V gives CDR1 DFQATT, CDR2 SNEGSKA (reference sequence). The CDR3: CSASPTSGRSTDTQYF. For the CDR3, the DNA is TGCAGTGCTAGCCCGACCAGCGGGAGGAGCACAGATACGCAGTATTTT.

The J gene is TRBJ2-7, the V gene TRBV7-2; the match to TRBD1 covers 8 bases. The CDR3 runs 12 residues. Germline lookup yields CDR1 SGHTA and CDR2 FQGNSA. The J segment lost 11 bases and the V segment lost 0 bases, leaving 3 bases of the junction unmatched. CDR3 coding DNA: TGTGCCAGCAGCTTAGCCGGGACAGGAAAGTACTTC. Translating it yields CASSLAGTGKYF. The entire variable domain, with the rest obtained from reference TRBV7-2 and TRBJ2-7, is as follows: GAGVSQSPSNKVTEKGKDVELRCDPISGHTALYWYRQSLGQGLEFLIYFQGNSAPDKSGLPSDRFSAERTGGSVSTLTIQRTQQEDSAVYLCASSLAGTGKYFGPGTRLTVT.

The chain employs TRBV4-3 and TRBJ2-7, with 10 bases fitting TRBD1. Germline V lookup: CDR1 LGHNA, CDR2 YSLEER. The J segment lost 3 bases and the V segment lost 0 bases, leaving 2 bases of the junction unmatched. There are 15 residues in the CDR3. The CDR3 loop reads CASSQERDRGYEQYF. In DNA, the CDR3 is TGCGCCAGCAGCCAAGAGAGGGACAGGGGCTACGAGCAGTACTTC.

This rearrangement joins TRBV12-3 or TRBV12-4 to TRBJ2-7; no clear D. This CDR3 contains 12 residues. V was trimmed by 6 bases and J by 0 bases, leaving 6 bases between them. The CDR3 spells CASSRHSYEQYF. Written as DNA, the CDR3 is TGTGCCAGCAGCCGACACTCCTACGAGCAGTACTTC.

The rearrangement uses TRBV2 and TRBJ2-1; TRBD1 matches at 9 bases. The germline gives CDR1 SNHLY, CDR2 FYNNEI. J lost 6 bases, V lost 8 bases, and 5 bases had no gene match. The CDR3 loop spans 13 amino acids. The CDR3 is CASWGQGINEQFF. For the CDR3, the DNA is TGTGCCAGCTGGGGACAGGGAATCAATGAGCAGTTCTTC. The variable domain in full, with the rest retrieved from reference TRBV2 and TRBJ2-1, is EPEVTQTPSHQVTQMGQEVILRCVPISNHLYFYWYRQILGQKVEFLVSFYNNEISEKSEIFDDQFSVERPDGSNFTLKIRSTKLEDSAMYFCASWGQGINEQFFGPGTRLTVL.

This clonotype has just one count. V is TRBV29-1 and J is TRBJ2-1; TRBD2 aligns across 13 bases. Germline V lookup: CDR1 SQVTM, CDR2 ANQGSEA. J was trimmed by 4 bases and V by 6 bases; bases with no gene match: 6. This CDR3 has 15 amino acids. The CDR3 region has the DNA TGCAGCGTCGCCGGGACTAGCGGGAAATACAATGAGCAGTTCTTC. It encodes CSVAGTSGKYNEQFF.